This TCR beta chain is drawn from a study of cytomegalovirus exposure and HLA in healthy donors. Study-wide results and limits: In a later analysis, around 18,000 TCR beta sequences were associated with HLA alleles at 0.05 false discovery rate. A later analysis found TCR association rates differed by HLA locus, highest for DRB1 and lowest for HLA-C.

PCR involved 60 Vbeta and 13 Jbeta primers. Assay: immunoSEQ multiplex PCR; the TCRdb copy retains only in-frame clones and omits some. The profile covers around 200,000 clones, with more than 80% appearing a single time and about 2.4% taken by the ten largest. A word on this clone: What it binds is not known.

This CDR3 region has 13 residues. Trimming took off 4 bases at V and 3 bases at J, with 8 bases between the two ends. The germline V gene encodes CDR1 SNHLY and CDR2 FYNNEI. The sample taken for sequencing was PBMCs. The rearrangement links TRBV2 to TRBJ2-3; TRBD1 might be the D (6 bases). This TCR came from a woman aged 50 to 65 in good health and CMV-seropositive. In DNA form, the CDR3 reads TGTGCCAGCAGTGTAGGGGGAACAGATACGCAGTATTTT. Protein: CASSVGGTDTQYF.